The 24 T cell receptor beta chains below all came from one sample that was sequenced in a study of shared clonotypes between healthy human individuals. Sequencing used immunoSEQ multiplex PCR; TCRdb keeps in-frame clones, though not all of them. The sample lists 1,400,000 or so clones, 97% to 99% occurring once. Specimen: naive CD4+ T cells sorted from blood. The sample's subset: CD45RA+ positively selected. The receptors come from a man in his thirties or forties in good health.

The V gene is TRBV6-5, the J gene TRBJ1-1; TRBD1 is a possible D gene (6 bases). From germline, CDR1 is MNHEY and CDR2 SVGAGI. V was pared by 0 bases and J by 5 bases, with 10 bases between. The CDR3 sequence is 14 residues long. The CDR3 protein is CASSYSQGLTEAFF. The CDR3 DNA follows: TGTGCCAGCAGTTACTCTCAGGGGCTGACTGAAGCTTTCTTT.

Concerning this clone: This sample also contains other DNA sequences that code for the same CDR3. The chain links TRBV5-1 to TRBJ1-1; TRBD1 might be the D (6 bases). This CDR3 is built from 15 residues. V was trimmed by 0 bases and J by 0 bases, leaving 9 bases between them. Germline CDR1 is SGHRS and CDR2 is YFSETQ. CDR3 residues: CASSLAGQMNTEAFF. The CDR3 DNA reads TGCGCCAGCAGCTTGGCGGGACAAATGAACACTGAAGCTTTCTTT.

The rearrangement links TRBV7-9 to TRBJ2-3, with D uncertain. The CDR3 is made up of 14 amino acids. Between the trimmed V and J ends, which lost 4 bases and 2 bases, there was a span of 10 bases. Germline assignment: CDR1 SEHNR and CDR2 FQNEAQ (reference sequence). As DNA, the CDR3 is TGTGCCAGCAGCTCTTGGCTATTCACAGATACGCAGTATTTT. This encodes CASSSWLFTDTQYF.

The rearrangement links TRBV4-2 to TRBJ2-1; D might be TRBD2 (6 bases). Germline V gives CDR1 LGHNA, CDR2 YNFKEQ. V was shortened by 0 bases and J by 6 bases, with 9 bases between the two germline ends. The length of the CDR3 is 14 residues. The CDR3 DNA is TGTGCCAGCAGCCAAGAACTAGCCAGCAATGAGCAGTTCTTC. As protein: CASSQELASNEQFF.

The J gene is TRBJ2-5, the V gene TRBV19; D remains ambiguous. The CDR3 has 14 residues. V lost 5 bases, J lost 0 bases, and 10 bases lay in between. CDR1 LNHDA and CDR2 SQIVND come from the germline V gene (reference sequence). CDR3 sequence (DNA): TGTGCCAGTAGTGCTGGACCTTACCAAGAGACCCAGTACTTC. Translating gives CASSAGPYQETQYF.

The CDR3 loop is CASSLSGTDYEQYF. The CDR3 DNA follows: TGTGCCAGCAGCTTATCCGGGACGGACTACGAGCAGTACTTC. The gene calls are TRBV11-3 and TRBJ2-7; D is possibly TRBD1 or TRBD2 (5 bases each). The V end lost 2 bases, the J end lost 3 bases, and 11 bases lay between the germline ends. This CDR3 has 14 amino acids. In germline, CDR1 is SGHNT, CDR2 YENEEA. Full variable domain (remainder filled in from reference TRBV11-3 and TRBJ2-7): EAGVVQSPRYKIIEKKQPVAFWCNPISGHNTLYWYLQNLGQGPELLIRYENEEAVDDSQLPKDRFSAERLKGVDSTLKIQPAELGDSAVYLCASSLSGTDYEQYFGPGTRLTVT.

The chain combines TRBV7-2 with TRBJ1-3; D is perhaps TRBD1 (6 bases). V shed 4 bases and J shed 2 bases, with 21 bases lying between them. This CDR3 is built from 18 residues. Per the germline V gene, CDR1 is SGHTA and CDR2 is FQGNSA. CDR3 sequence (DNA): TGTGCCAGCAGCTCCCTGGGACATTCGATGTTAGCTGGAAACACCATATATTTT. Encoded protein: CASSSLGHSMLAGNTIYF.

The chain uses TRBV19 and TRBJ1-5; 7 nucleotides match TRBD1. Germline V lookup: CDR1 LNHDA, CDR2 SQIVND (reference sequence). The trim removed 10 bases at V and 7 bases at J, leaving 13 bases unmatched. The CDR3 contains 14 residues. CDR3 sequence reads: CATKGEGAAQPQHF. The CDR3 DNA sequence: TGTGCCACCAAGGGGGAGGGGGCTGCCCAGCCCCAGCATTTT.

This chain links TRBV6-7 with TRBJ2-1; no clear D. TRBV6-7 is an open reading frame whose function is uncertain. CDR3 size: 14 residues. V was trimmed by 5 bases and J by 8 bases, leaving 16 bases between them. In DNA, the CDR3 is TGTGCCAGCAGTCCCCGAAAATATACCGATGAGCAGTTCTTC. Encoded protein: CASSPRKYTDEQFF.

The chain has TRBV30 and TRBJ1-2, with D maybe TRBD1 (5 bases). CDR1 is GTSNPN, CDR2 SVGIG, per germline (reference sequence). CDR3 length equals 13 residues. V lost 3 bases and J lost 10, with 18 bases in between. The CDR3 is CAWRLSGGNDYTF. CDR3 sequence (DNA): TGTGCCTGGAGACTCTCCGGGGGAAATGACTACACCTTC.

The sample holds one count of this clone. CDR3 DNA: TGCGCCAGCAGCTTGGCCACTAGCGGGACACCATACGAGCAGTACTTC. Translated, it gives CASSLATSGTPYEQYF. The V call is TRBV5-1, the J call TRBJ2-7; 10 positions match TRBD2. Germline CDR1 and CDR2: SGHRS and YFSETQ. The CDR3 has 16 amino acids. V shed 0 bases and J 4 bases; nucleotides not matched to a gene: 7.

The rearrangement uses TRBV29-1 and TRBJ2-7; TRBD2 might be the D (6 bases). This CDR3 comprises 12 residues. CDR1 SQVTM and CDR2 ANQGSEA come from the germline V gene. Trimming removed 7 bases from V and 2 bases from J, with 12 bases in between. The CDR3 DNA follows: TGCAGCGCCGGAGGGGCGCCCTACGAGCAGTACTTC. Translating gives CSAGGAPYEQYF.

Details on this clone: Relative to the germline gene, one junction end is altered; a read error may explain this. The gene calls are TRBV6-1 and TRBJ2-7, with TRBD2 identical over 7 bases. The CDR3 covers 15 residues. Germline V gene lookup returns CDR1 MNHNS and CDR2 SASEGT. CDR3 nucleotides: TGTGCCAGCAGTGGAACGAGGCTAGCGGATCCCGCACCAAACTTC. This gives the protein CASSGTRLADPAPNF.

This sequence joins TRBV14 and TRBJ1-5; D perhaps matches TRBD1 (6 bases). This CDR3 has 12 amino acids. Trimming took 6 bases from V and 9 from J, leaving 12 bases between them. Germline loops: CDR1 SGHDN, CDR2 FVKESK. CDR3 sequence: CASSLQGPPQHF. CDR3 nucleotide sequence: TGTGCCAGCAGTTTACAGGGTCCGCCCCAGCATTTT. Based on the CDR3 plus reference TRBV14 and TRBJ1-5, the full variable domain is EAGVTQFPSHSVIEKGQTVTLRCDPISGHDNLYWYRRVMGKEIKFLLHFVKESKQDESGMPNNRFLAERTGGTYSTLKVQPAELEDSGVYFCASSLQGPPQHFGDGTRLSIL.

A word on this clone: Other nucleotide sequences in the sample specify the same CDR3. In DNA, the CDR3 is TGTGCCAGCAGTTCAGGCACAGATACGCAGTATTTT. This codes for CASSSGTDTQYF. This chain connects TRBV6-5 to TRBJ2-3; no clear D gene. The V gene lost 4 bases and the J gene lost 1 base, with 3 bases spanning the gap. The CDR3 loop spans 12 amino acids. Germline CDR1 reads MNHEY; CDR2 reads SVGAGI.

The CDR3 DNA sequence: TGTGCCAGCAGAAAAAGGGGGACAGGGGCGAGCGAGCAGTACTTC. It specifies CASRKRGTGASEQYF. J is TRBJ2-7 and V is TRBV6-5, with 10 bases lining up with TRBD1. The V segment lost 6 bases and the J segment 6 bases; nucleotides outside the gene matches: 11. The germline V gene encodes CDR1 MNHEY and CDR2 SVGAGI. The CDR3 spans 15 residues.

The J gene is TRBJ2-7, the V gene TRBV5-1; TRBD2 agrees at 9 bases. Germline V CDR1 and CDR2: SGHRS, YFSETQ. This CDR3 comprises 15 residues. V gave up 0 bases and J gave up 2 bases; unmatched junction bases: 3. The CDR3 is CASSLASSGTYEQYF. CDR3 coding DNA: TGCGCCAGCAGCTTGGCTTCTAGCGGGACCTACGAGCAGTACTTC.

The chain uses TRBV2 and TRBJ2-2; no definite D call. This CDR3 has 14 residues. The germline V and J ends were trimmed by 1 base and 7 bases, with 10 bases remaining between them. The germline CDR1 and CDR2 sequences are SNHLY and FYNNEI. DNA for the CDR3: TGTGCCAGCAGTGAAGGGCTAGTGGTCGGGGAGCTGTTTTTT. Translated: CASSEGLVVGELFF.

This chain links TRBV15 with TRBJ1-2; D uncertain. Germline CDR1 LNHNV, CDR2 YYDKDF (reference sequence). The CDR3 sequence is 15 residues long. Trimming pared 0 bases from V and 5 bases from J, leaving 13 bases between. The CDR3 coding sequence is TGTGCCACCAGCAGAGATATGTCAGGAGGGTATGGCTACACCTTC. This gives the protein CATSRDMSGGYGYTF.

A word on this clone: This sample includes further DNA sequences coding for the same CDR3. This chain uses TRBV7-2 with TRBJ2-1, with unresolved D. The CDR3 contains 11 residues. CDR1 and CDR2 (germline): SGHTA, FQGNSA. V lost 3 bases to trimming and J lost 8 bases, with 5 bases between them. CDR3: CASSFSYEQFF. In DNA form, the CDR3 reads TGTGCCAGCAGCTTCTCGTATGAGCAGTTCTTC. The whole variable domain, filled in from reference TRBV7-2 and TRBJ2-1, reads GAGVSQSPSNKVTEKGKDVELRCDPISGHTALYWYRQSLGQGLEFLIYFQGNSAPDKSGLPSDRFSAERTGGSVSTLTIQRTQQEDSAVYLCASSFSYEQFFGPGTRLTVL.

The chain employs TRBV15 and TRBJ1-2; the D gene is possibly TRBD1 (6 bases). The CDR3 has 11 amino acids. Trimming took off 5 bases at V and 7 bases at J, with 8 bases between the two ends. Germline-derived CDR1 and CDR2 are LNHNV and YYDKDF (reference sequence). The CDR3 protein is CATSSGAGYTF. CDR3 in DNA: TGTGCCACCAGCTCAGGGGCTGGCTACACCTTC.

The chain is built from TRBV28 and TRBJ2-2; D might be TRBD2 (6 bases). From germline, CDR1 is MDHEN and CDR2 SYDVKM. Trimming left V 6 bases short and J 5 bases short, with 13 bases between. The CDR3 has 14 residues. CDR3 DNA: TGTGCCAGCAGAACCACGGGGGAAACCGGGGAGCTGTTTTTT. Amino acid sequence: CASRTTGETGELFF.

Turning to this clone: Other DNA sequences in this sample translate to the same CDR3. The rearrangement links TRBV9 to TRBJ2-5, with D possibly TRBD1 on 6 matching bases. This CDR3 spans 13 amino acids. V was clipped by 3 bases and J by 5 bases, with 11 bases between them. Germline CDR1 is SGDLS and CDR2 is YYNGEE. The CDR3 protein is CASSATGQETQYF. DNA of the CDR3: TGTGCCAGCAGCGCAACAGGGCAGGAGACCCAGTACTTC.

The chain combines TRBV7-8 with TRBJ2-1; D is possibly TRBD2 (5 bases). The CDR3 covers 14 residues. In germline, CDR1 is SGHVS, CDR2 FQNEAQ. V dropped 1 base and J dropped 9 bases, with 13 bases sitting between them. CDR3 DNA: TGTGCCAGCAGCTTAGGAGGTTTCGGAGGTGAGCAGTTCTTC. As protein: CASSLGGFGGEQFF.